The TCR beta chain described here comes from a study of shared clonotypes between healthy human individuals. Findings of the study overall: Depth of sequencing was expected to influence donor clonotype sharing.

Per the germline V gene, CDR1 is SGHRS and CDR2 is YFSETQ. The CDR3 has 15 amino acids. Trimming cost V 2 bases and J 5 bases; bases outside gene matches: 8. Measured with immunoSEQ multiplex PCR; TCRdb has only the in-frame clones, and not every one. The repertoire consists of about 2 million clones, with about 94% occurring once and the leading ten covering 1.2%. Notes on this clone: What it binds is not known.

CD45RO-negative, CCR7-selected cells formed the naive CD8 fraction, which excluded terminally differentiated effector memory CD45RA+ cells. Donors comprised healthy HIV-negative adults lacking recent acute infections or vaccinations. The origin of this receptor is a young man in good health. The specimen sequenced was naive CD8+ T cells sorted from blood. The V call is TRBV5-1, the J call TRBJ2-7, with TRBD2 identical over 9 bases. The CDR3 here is CASSLTTSGPDEQYF. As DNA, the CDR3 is TGCGCCAGCAGCTTAACGACTAGCGGTCCCGACGAGCAGTACTTC.